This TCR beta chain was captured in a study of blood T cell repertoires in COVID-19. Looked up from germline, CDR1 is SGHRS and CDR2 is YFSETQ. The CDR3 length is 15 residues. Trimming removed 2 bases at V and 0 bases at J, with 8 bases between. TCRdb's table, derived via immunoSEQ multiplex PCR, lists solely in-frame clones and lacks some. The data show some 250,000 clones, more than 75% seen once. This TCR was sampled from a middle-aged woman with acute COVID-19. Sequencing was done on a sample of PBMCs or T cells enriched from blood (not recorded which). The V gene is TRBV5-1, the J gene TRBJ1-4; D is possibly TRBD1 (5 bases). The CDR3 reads CASSLGHATNEKLFF. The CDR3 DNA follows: TGCGCCAGCAGCTTAGGACACGCAACTAATGAAAAACTGTTTTTT.